The source of this T cell receptor beta chain is a study of T cell responses to AZD1222 COVID-19 vaccine (dated by TCRdb to the early 2020s). With respect to the entire study: AZD1222 recipients whose second dose came at about 4 weeks and those whose second dose came at about 12 weeks were combined into one group, since spike-specific TCR depth and breadth did not differ between the two schedules. A total of more than 230 trial participants underwent TCR sequencing, of whom 200 to 220 had received two doses of AZD1222 and about 25 had received two doses of the MenACWY control vaccine. Enrollment into the trials was organized by age into subgroups of 18-55, 56-69 and 70-plus years, and those subgroups contained approximately 160, 26 and 62 TCR-sequenced participants, respectively. General study outcomes and caveats: Because no day 14 peak-response samples were available, the repertoires could be characterized only after the peak T cell response. Conclusions about previously exposed vaccinees are limited, since just six AZD1222 recipients were seropositive for SARS-CoV-2 at baseline. Most participants were white British and females outnumbered males, and the authors suggested that clonal diversity may have been underestimated. The 56-69-year group was small, and its depth increase did not reach significance, likely because of low power. Epitopes outside the regions mutated in the B.1.351 and B.1.1.7 variants were reportedly recognized by nearly half of the unique spike-specific TCRs. The vaccine-associated CD4 TCRs covered the entire spike protein, and the dominant responses fell in regions 160-218 and 743-854. A significant rise in spike-specific TCR breadth and depth was observed after two AZD1222 doses relative to day 0 and relative to MenACWY recipients.

The CDR3 regions of human TCRbeta chains were analyzed by immunosequencing. In the authors' own workflow: Repertoire TCRs were matched against a reference library of SARS-CoV-2-specific TCRs generated with the MIRA antigen-specificity platform. Breadth meant the fraction of unique TCRs that were SARS-CoV-2-associated, whereas depth meant the fraction of total T cells that were SARS-CoV-2-associated. Using the MIRA data, each spike-specific TCR was mapped to the spike region that the TCR reacts to and placed in a CD4 or CD8 class. Log10-transformed breadth and depth values were compared by one-way ANOVA with Sidak's multiple comparisons tests. The source is immuneACCESS, and TCRdb retained only in-frame sequences with V and J called. Part of the clones is not carried over; for the studies checked, unresolved V genes explain less than half of this, and the remainder is unexplained. That table gives V, J and clone size, and the DNA gave D and trimming. For this sample there are 55,000 to 90,000 clones; 65% to 90% appear just once. The ten largest clones take up roughly 5% of the sample.

The sample's time point label, in plain terms: baseline before first vaccination. Vaccinee samples were obtained from the UK trials COV001 and COV002, which included a single-blind randomized controlled phase 2/3 trial of AZD1222 (ChAdOx1 nCoV-19) in healthy adults. For TCRbeta chain sequencing, PBMC samples were collected from trial participants at day 0 and at day 28 after the second dose. In the case of this clone: Its antigen target is currently unknown. Base quality data are lacking; no much larger clone is found one base away.

This clonotype originated in an adult in good health. Sequenced material: peripheral blood, taken on day 0 of AZD1222 vaccination.

In nucleotide form, the sequence is TGTGCCAGCTCACGGGACGGAATCAATCAGCCCCAGCATTTT. Its protein product is CASSRDGINQPQHF. The chain is encoded by TRBV18 joined to TRBJ1-5; a weak D assignment points to TRBD1 (5 bases agree). CDR1 and CDR2, per the germline V gene, are KGHSH and LQKENI. The trim is 4 bases for V and 3 bases for J, with a gap of 10 bases between the germline ends. The CDR3, from cysteine to phenylalanine, totals 14 residues. Left in the record is the CDR3 DNA by itself, 42 bases read in frame from the first base.